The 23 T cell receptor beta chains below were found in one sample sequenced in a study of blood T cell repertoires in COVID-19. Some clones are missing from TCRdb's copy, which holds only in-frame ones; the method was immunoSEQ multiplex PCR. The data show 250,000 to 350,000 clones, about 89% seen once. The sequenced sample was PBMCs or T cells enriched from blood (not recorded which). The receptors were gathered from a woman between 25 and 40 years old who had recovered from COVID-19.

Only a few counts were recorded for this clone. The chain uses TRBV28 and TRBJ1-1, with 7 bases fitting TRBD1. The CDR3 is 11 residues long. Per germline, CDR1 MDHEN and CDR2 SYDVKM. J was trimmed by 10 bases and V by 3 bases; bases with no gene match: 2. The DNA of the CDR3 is TGTGCCAGCAGTTTTCGGACAGGAGCTTTCTTT. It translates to CASSFRTGAFF.

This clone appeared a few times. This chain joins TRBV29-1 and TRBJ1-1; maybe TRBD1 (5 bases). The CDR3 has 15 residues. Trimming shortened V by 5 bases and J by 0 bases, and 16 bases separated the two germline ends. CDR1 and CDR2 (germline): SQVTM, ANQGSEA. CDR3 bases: TGCAGCGTTCAGGCAGGGTGGGGAATGAACACTGAAGCTTTCTTT. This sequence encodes CSVQAGWGMNTEAFF. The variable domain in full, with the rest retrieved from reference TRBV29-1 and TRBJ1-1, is SAVISQKPSRDICQRGTSLTIQCQVDSQVTMMFWYRQQPGQSLTLIATANQGSEATYESGFVIDKFPISRPNLTFSTLTVSNMSPEDSSIYLCSVQAGWGMNTEAFFGQGTRLTVV.

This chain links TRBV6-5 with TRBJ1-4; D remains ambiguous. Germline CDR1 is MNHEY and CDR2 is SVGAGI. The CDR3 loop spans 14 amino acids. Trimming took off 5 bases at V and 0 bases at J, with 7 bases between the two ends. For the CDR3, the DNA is TGTGCCAGCAGTACTGAACCAACTAATGAAAAACTGTTTTTT. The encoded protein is CASSTEPTNEKLFF.

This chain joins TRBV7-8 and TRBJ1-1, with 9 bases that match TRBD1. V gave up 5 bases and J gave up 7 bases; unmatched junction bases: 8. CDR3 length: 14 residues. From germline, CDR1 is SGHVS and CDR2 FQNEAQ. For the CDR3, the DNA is TGTGCCAGCAGCCCCGGACAGGGGTTGGGTGAAGCTTTCTTT. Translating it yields CASSPGQGLGEAFF.

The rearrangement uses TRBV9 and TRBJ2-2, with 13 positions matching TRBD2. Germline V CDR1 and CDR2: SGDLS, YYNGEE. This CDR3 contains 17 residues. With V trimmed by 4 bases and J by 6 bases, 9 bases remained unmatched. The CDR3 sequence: CASSPRTSGGYAGELFF. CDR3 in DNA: TGTGCCAGCAGCCCAAGGACTAGCGGGGGTTACGCCGGGGAGCTGTTTTTT.

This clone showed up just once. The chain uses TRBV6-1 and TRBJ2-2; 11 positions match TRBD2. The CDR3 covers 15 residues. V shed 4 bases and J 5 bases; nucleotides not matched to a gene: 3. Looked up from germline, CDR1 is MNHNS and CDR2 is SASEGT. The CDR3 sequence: CASSVAGGRTGELFF. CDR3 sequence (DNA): TGTGCCAGCAGTGTAGCGGGGGGGCGGACCGGGGAGCTGTTTTTT.

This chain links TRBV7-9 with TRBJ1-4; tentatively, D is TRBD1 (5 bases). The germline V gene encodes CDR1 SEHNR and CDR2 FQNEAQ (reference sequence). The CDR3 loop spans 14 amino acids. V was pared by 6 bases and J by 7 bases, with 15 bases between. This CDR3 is CASRRQGVAEKLFF. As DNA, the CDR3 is TGTGCCAGCAGGAGACAAGGGGTGGCTGAAAAACTGTTTTTT. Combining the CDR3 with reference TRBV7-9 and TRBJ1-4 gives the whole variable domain DTGVSQNPRHKITKRGQNVTFRCDPISEHNRLYWYRQTLGQGPEFLTYFQNEAQLEKSRLLSDRFSAERPKGSFSTLEIQRTEQGDSAMYLCASRRQGVAEKLFFGSGTQLSVL.

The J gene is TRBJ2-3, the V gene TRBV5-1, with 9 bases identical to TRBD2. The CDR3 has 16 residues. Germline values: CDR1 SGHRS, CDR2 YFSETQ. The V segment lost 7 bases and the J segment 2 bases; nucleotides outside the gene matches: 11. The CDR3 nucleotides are TGCGCCAGCTCCTGGGGAGCGGGGGGATCCACAGATACGCAGTATTTT. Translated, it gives CASSWGAGGSTDTQYF. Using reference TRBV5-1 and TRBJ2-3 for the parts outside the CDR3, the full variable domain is KAGVTQTPRYLIKTRGQQVTLSCSPISGHRSVSWYQQTPGQGLQFLFEYFSETQRNKGNFPGRFSGRQFSNSRSEMNVSTLELGDSALYLCASSWGAGGSTDTQYFGPGTRLTVL.

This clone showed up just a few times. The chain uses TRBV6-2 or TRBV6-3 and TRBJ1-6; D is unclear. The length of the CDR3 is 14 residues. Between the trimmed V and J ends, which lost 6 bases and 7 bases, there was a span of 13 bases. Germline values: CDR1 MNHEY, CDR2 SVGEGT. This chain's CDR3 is CASSHRTGNSPLHF. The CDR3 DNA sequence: TGTGCCAGCAGCCATAGGACGGGAAATTCACCCCTCCACTTT.

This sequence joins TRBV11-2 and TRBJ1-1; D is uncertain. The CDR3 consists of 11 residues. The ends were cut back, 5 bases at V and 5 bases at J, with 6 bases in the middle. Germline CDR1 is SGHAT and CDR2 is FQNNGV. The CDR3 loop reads CASSLYTEAFF. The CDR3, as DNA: TGTGCCAGCAGCCTTTATACTGAAGCTTTCTTT.

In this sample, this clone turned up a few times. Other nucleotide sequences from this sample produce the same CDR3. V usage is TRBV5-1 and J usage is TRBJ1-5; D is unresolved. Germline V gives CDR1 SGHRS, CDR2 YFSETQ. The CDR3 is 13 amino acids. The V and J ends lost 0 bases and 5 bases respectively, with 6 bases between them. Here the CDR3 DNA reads TGCGCCAGCAGCTTGGACCGGGATCAGCCCCAGCATTTT. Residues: CASSLDRDQPQHF.

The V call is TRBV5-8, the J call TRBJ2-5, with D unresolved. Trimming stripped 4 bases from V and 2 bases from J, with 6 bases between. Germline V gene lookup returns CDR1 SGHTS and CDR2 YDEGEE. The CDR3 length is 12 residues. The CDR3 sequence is CASSTLQETQYF. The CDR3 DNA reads TGTGCCAGCAGCACCCTACAAGAGACCCAGTACTTC.

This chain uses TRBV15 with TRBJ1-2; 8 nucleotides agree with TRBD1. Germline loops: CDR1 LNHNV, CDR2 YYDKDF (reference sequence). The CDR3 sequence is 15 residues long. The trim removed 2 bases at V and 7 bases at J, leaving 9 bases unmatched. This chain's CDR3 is CATSRFQGALGGYTF. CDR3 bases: TGTGCCACCAGCAGATTCCAGGGGGCATTAGGTGGCTACACCTTC.

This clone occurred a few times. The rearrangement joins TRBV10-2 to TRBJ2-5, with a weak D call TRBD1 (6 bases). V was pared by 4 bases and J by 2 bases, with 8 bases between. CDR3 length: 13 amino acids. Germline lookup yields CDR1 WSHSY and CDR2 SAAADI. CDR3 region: CASSGGQQETQYF. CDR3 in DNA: TGCGCCAGCAGTGGTGGACAGCAAGAGACCCAGTACTTC.

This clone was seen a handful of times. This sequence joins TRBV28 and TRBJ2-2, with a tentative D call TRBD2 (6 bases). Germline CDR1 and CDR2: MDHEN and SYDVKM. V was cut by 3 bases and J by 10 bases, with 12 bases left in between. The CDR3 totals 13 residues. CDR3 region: CASSLPGLTELFF. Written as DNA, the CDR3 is TGTGCCAGCAGTTTGCCGGGACTCACGGAGCTGTTTTTT.

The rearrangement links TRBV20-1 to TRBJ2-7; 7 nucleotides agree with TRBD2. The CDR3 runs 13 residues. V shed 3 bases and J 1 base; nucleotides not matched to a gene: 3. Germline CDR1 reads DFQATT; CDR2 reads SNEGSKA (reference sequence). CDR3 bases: TGCAGTGCTAGTTGGGGGGGATCCTACGAGCAGTACTTC. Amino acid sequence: CSASWGGSYEQYF.

CDR3 in amino acids: CASSSGGRQPQHF. The CDR3 DNA reads as TGTGCCAGCAGTTCGGGGGGGCGACAGCCCCAGCATTTT. The V and J genes are TRBV28 and TRBJ1-5; TRBD1 is a possible D gene (6 bases). V shed 4 bases and J shed 7 bases, with 11 bases lying between them. The germline V gene encodes CDR1 MDHEN and CDR2 SYDVKM. This CDR3 has 13 residues.

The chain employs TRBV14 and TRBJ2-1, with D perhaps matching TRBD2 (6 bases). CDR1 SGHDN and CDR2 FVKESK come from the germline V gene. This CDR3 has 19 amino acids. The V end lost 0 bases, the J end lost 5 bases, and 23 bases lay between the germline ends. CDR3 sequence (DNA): TGTGCCAGCAGCCAAGAAACATACCAGACGGGACTCGTTAACAATGAGCAGTTCTTC. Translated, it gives CASSQETYQTGLVNNEQFF.

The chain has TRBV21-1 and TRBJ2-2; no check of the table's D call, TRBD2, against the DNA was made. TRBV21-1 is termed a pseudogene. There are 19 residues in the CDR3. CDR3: CASSKALSRRVQNTGELFF. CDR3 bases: TGTGCCAGCAGCAAAGCTCTCTCGAGGAGGGTCCAAAACACCGGGGAGCTGTTTTTT.

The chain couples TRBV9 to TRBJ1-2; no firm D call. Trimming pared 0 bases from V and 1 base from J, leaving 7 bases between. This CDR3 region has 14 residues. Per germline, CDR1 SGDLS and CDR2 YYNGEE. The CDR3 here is CASSVDEGNYGYTF. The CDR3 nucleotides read TGTGCCAGCAGCGTAGACGAGGGTAACTATGGCTACACCTTC.

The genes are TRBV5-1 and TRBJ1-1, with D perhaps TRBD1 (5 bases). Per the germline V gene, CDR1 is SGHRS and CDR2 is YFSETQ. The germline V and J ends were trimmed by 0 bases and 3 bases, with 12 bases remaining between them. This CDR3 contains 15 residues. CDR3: CASSLVRGSDTEAFF. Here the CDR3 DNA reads TGCGCCAGCAGCTTGGTTCGGGGGTCGGACACTGAAGCTTTCTTT. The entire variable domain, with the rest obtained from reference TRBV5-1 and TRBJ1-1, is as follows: KAGVTQTPRYLIKTRGQQVTLSCSPISGHRSVSWYQQTPGQGLQFLFEYFSETQRNKGNFPGRFSGRQFSNSRSEMNVSTLELGDSALYLCASSLVRGSDTEAFFGQGTRLTVV.

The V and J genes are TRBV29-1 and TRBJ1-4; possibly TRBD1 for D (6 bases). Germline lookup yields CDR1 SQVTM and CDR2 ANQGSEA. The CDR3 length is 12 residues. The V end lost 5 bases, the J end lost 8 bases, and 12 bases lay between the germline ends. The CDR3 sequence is CSVRGGSEKLFF. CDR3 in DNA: TGCAGCGTTAGGGGGGGTAGCGAAAAACTGTTTTTT.

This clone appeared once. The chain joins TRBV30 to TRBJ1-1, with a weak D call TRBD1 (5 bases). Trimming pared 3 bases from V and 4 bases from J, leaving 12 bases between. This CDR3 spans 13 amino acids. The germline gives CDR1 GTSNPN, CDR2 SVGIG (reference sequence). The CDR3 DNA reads TGTGCCTGGAGGGCAGGGAGGATCACTGAAGCTTTCTTT. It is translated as CAWRAGRITEAFF.